Presented here are 24 T cell receptor beta chains from one specimen sequenced in a study of post-analysis software for immune sequencing data. The study, taken as a whole, reports: The study found TRBV5-6, TRBV5-1 and TRBV20-1 among roughly 5 TRBV segments more frequent in patients than controls.

Sequencing libraries made from TCR beta cDNA carried unique molecular identifiers. TCRdb fed the PCR reads into MiXCR, producing one record per CDR3 protein. In the table there are about 200,000 distinct CDR3 sequences, approximately 30% of which are singletons. The antigens for these receptors are not known. Sequenced input: blood. The receptor set was obtained from a girl aged 2 to 17 with multiple sclerosis.

This clonotype was counted at least ten times. The V and J genes are TRBV29-1 and TRBJ2-7; 7 bases are shared with TRBD2. Germline values: CDR1 SQVTM, CDR2 ANQGSEA. V trimming: 4 bases; J trimming: 1 base; junction bases outside the gene matches: 4. The CDR3 spans 13 residues. The DNA of the CDR3 is TGCAGCGTTGGCGGGAGAAATTCCTACGAGCAGTACTTC. Translation: CSVGGRNSYEQYF.

There are a few counts of this clonotype. The chain couples TRBV20-1 to TRBJ1-5; D uncertain. The CDR3 sequence is 15 residues long. Germline loops: CDR1 DFQATT, CDR2 SNEGSKA (reference sequence). V lost 0 bases to trimming and J lost 0 bases, with 9 bases between them. The chain's CDR3 is CSARDRRNSNQPQHF. In DNA, the CDR3 is TGCAGTGCTAGAGATCGGAGAAATAGCAATCAGCCCCAGCATTTT.

This clonotype has at least ten counts. The gene calls are TRBV6-4 and TRBJ2-3, with D possibly matching TRBD2 (6 bases). CDR1 and CDR2 (germline): MRHNA, SNTAGT. Between the trimmed V and J ends, which lost 3 bases and 8 bases, there was a span of 18 bases. The CDR3 spans 15 residues. This chain's CDR3 is CASSEGFGSVSTQYF. CDR3 DNA: TGTGCCAGCAGTGAAGGTTTCGGGAGCGTGAGTACGCAGTATTTT.

The chain carries TRBV28 and TRBJ1-2, with D possibly being TRBD1 (5 bases). V was clipped by 6 bases and J by 12 bases, with 17 bases between them. CDR1 MDHEN and CDR2 SYDVKM come from the germline V gene. This CDR3 is built from 12 residues. CDR3 residues: CASSLTSGRDTF. The CDR3 DNA follows: TGTGCCAGCAGCTTAACGTCGGGCAGGGACACCTTC.

Regarding this clonotype: This may be a read error: a much more frequent sequence differs by one nucleotide. This chain uses TRBV28 with TRBJ2-6, with 9 bases identical to TRBD1. The CDR3 sequence is 17 residues long. Germline V gives CDR1 MDHEN, CDR2 SYDVKM. The CDR3 nucleotides are TGTACCAGCAGTTCACCACAGGGGGCGTCAGGGGCCAACGTCCTGACTTTC. This encodes CTSSSPQGASGANVLTF. Combining the CDR3 with reference TRBV28 and TRBJ2-6 gives the whole variable domain DVKVTQSSRYLVKRTGEKVFLECVQDMDHENMFWYRQDPGLGLRLIYFSYDVKMKEKGDIPEGYSVSREKKERFSLILESASTNQTSMYLCTSSSPQGASGANVLTFGAGSRLTVL.

This clonotype has ten or more counts. The rearrangement uses TRBV6-1 and TRBJ2-7, with TRBD2 matching over 7 bases. This CDR3 has 15 amino acids. Germline-derived CDR1 and CDR2 are MNHNS and SASEGT. Trimming took 2 bases from V and 2 from J; bases not matched to a gene: 6. CDR3 sequence (DNA): TGTGCCAGCAGTGAAAGAAGGGAGGGCCCCTACGAGCAGTACTTC. Its translation is CASSERREGPYEQYF.

This clonotype was observed many times. The chain carries TRBV12-3 or TRBV12-4 and TRBJ2-1; D may be TRBD1 (6 bases). V was shortened by 1 base and J by 7 bases, with 11 bases between the two germline ends. This CDR3 region has 14 residues. DNA of the CDR3: TGTGCCAGCAGTTTAGGCCAGGGGTTTAATGAGCAGTTCTTC. The encoded protein is CASSLGQGFNEQFF.

As regards this clonotype: It may be a read error: a sequence one base away is much more abundant. This chain connects TRBV29-1 to TRBJ1-2; D is possibly TRBD1 (5 bases). Germline lookup yields CDR1 SQVTM and CDR2 ANQGSEA. The V end lost 7 bases, the J end lost 4 bases, and 13 bases lay between the germline ends. The CDR3 contains 12 residues. This CDR3 reads CSEGTGSYGYTF. The CDR3, as DNA: TGCAGCGAGGGGACCGGTAGCTATGGCTACACCTTC.

This clonotype was seen at least ten times. The chain carries TRBV29-1 and TRBJ2-7, with D possibly TRBD2 on 6 matching bases. The CDR3 contains 14 residues. Germline V lookup: CDR1 SQVTM, CDR2 ANQGSEA. With 6 bases removed from V and 4 bases from J, the gap between germline ends came to 19 bases. The DNA of the CDR3 is TGCAGCGTGCTATCTTCCGGGAGTCTATACGAGCAGTACTTC. This encodes CSVLSSGSLYEQYF.

Comments on this clonotype: A single base separates this from a much larger clone, so it may be a read error. The chain couples TRBV6-1 to TRBJ2-1; the D gene is possibly TRBD2 (6 bases). There are 15 residues in the CDR3. Germline CDR1 and CDR2: MNHNS and SASEGT. The CDR3 bases are TGTGCCAGCAGTGGGAGCGGGTTAACCTACGATGAGCAGTTCTTC. Its protein product is CASSGSGLTYDEQFF.

About this clonotype: A much larger clone differs by one base, so this may be a read error. Written as DNA, the CDR3 is TGTGCCAGCAGTCCCCCCAGCGGGAGCTACAATGAGCAGTACTTC. This sequence encodes CASSPPSGSYNEQYF. The rearrangement joins TRBV6-6 to TRBJ2-7; 8 bases agree with TRBD2. Germline CDR1 MNHNY, CDR2 SVGAGI (reference sequence). The CDR3 runs to 15 residues. The junction had 13 bases not matched to a gene; V was cut back by 5 bases and J by 7 bases.

The V and J genes are TRBV27 and TRBJ2-3; the D is unclear. This CDR3 region has 16 residues. V was pared by 4 bases and J by 0 bases, with 14 bases between. Germline values: CDR1 MNHEY, CDR2 SMNVEV (reference sequence). The CDR3 DNA sequence: TGTGCCAGCAGTTCCCCCTTCAGCCGGAGCACAGATACGCAGTATTTT. It encodes CASSSPFSRSTDTQYF.

Concerning this clonotype: A much larger clone differs by one base, so this may be a read error. This rearrangement joins TRBV12-3 or TRBV12-4 to TRBJ2-1; D not certain. This CDR3 comprises 16 residues. This CDR3 reads CANSLLTAGAYNEQFF. DNA for the CDR3: TGTGCCAACAGTTTGCTTACGGCAGGAGCCTACAATGAGCAGTTCTTC.

The CDR3 sequence is CASRPEVAGGAKNIQYF. CDR3 nucleotides: TGTGCCAGCAGGCCCGAAGTAGCGGGAGGAGCCAAAAACATTCAGTACTTC. The chain employs TRBV28 and TRBJ2-4; 10 bases line up with TRBD2. V shed 6 bases and J 0 bases; nucleotides not matched to a gene: 8. Germline CDR1 reads MDHEN; CDR2 reads SYDVKM. The CDR3 has 17 residues.

The chain has TRBV5-6 and TRBJ2-6, with a tentative D call TRBD1 (6 bases). The CDR3 has 16 amino acids. CDR1 SGHDT and CDR2 YYEEEE come from the germline V gene. The V end lost 2 bases, the J end lost 2 bases, and 11 bases lay between the germline ends. The CDR3 region has the DNA TGTGCCAGCAGCTTAACAGGGAACCCTGGGGCCAACGTCCTGACTTTC. It yields the protein CASSLTGNPGANVLTF. The full variable domain, in which reference TRBV5-6 and TRBJ2-6 provide the parts outside the CDR3, is DAGVTQSPTHLIKTRGQQVTLRCSPKSGHDTVSWYQQALGQGPQFIFQYYEEEERQRGNFPDRFSGHQFPNYSSELNVNALLLGDSALYLCASSLTGNPGANVLTFGAGSRLTVL.

This clonotype was seen at least ten times. The chain joins TRBV5-5 to TRBJ1-1; possibly TRBD1 for D (5 bases). With 4 bases removed from V and 0 bases from J, the gap between germline ends came to 19 bases. This CDR3 is 17 amino acids long. The germline V gene encodes CDR1 SGHKS and CDR2 YYEKEE (reference sequence). In DNA form, the CDR3 reads TGTGCCAGCAGCGCGCGACAGATCTACTCCATGAACACTGAAGCTTTCTTT. Its translation: CASSARQIYSMNTEAFF.

Many counts were recorded for this clonotype. The chain links TRBV12-3 or TRBV12-4 to TRBJ2-6, with TRBD1 identical over 8 bases. V was clipped by 4 bases and J by 0 bases; unmatched bases: 17. CDR3 length: 21 residues. CDR3: CASSSGENYGTGISGANVLTF. The CDR3 region has the DNA TGTGCCAGCAGTTCCGGGGAGAATTACGGGACAGGCATCTCTGGGGCCAACGTCCTGACTTTC.

Concerning this clonotype: This sequence may be a read error, since a much larger clone differs from it by one base. The chain carries TRBV5-1 and TRBJ2-7, with D maybe TRBD1 (5 bases). Germline V CDR1 and CDR2: SGHRS, YFSETQ. This CDR3 comprises 13 residues. CDR3 sequence (DNA): TGCGCCAGCAGCATACAGGAGTCCAACGAGCGGTACTTC. Translation: CASSIQESNERYF.

This sequence joins TRBV28 and TRBJ1-2, with a tentative D call TRBD1 (5 bases). The germline V and J ends were trimmed by 6 bases and 7 bases, with 12 bases remaining between them. Per germline, CDR1 MDHEN and CDR2 SYDVKM. The CDR3 extends over 12 amino acids. The DNA for the CDR3 is TGTGCCAGCAGGCTGCAGGGAAGTGGCTACACCTTC. Residues: CASRLQGSGYTF.

CDR3 sequence reads: CASSPRSDRGSGEQYF. The CDR3 DNA is TGTGCCAGCTCACCACGATCGGACAGGGGATCGGGGGAGCAGTACTTC. V gene TRBV18 combines with J gene TRBJ2-5; 9 positions match TRBD1. The CDR3 has 16 residues. Trimming removed 1 base from V and 11 bases from J; junction bases left unmatched: 14. Germline-derived CDR1 and CDR2 are KGHSH and LQKENI.

As for this clonotype: This may be a read error: a much more frequent sequence differs by one nucleotide. The genes are TRBV20-1 and TRBJ2-5, with a weak D call TRBD2 (5 bases). CDR1 is DFQATT, CDR2 SNEGSKA, per germline (reference sequence). The CDR3 has 12 residues. CDR3 sequence: CRARGSWETQYF. Here the CDR3 DNA reads TGCAGGGCTAGAGGGTCTTGGGAGACCCAGTACTTC.

The CDR3 reads CASSLRDRGYHEQYF. The CDR3 bases are TGTGCCAGCAGTTTAAGGGACAGGGGGTACCATGAGCAGTACTTC. The gene calls are TRBV12-3 or TRBV12-4 and TRBJ2-7; 11 bases match TRBD1. The CDR3 covers 15 residues. V was clipped by 2 bases and J by 7 bases; unmatched bases: 7.

This clonotype was observed at least ten times. The rearrangement uses TRBV20-1 and TRBJ2-7, with TRBD2 identical over 7 bases. Germline V gene lookup returns CDR1 DFQATT and CDR2 SNEGSKA (reference sequence). This CDR3 has 13 amino acids. The V gene end was trimmed by 6 bases and the J gene end by 4 bases; junction bases not matched to a gene: 9. CDR3 region: CSAKPGRIYEQYF. CDR3 in DNA: TGCAGTGCCAAGCCCGGGAGGATATACGAGCAGTACTTC.

J is TRBJ2-6 and V is TRBV30; no reliable D call. Germline assignment: CDR1 GTSNPN and CDR2 SVGIG (reference sequence). The CDR3 is made up of 18 amino acids. Trimming left V 3 bases short and J 3 bases short, with 21 bases between. CDR3 in DNA: TGTGCCTGGAGCTACGGGTCCTCTCGTCGAGATGGGGCCAACGTCCTGACTTTC. Translated, it gives CAWSYGSSRRDGANVLTF.